This T cell receptor (beta chain) emerged from a study of T cells in women clearing cervical HPV infection. The overall study: Women with histologically confirmed HPV16-related CIN3 or worse, 2 with invasive cancer, served as cases. Case blood was drawn when the lesion was first found; control blood after infection became undetectable.

As regards this clone: With the read ending 3 residues before the CDR3 end, the germline J gene is used to fill in that end.

The CDR3 has 14 residues. Germline V gene sequence: CDR1 SGHNT, CDR2 YYREEE (reference sequence). V was shortened by 7 bases and J by 3 bases, with 16 bases between the two germline ends. The table came from immunoSEQ multiplex PCR; TCRdb's copy has only in-frame clones and leaves some out. Its table lists roughly 42,000 clones. The sequence derives from a woman aged 18 to 75 with a cervical HPV16 infection that either progressed to CIN3+ or cleared (not recorded which). This chain joins TRBV5-4 and TRBJ2-5; a weak D match, TRBD2 (5 bases). The material sequenced was blood buffy coat. The CDR3 DNA, read in part, is TGTGCCAGCCGCTCGGGGTTTGAGAAAGAGACC. Its translation: CASRSGFEKET. The CDR3 in its entirety is CASRSGFEKETQYF.